This T cell receptor (beta chain) was captured by sequencing in a study of shared clonotypes between healthy human individuals. This CDR3 region has 15 residues. Germline assignment: CDR1 SEHNR and CDR2 FQNEAQ (reference sequence). V shed 5 bases and J shed 1 base, with 14 bases lying between them. In the case of this clone: Other DNA sequences of this sample code for an identical CDR3.

Libraries were prepared by immunoSEQ multiplex PCR; TCRdb keeps only in-frame clonotypes and omits some of them. The table includes about 470,000 clones, roughly 77% detected once. Each donor was a Caucasian adult residing in Nashville, Tennessee. The rearrangement joins TRBV7-9 to TRBJ1-2, with a tentative D call TRBD1 (6 bases). The receptor was derived from a middle-aged woman in good health. Some clones in this sample may be carry-over from other donors' samples. Material for sequencing was PBMCs. CDR3 sequence: CASSPGGQINYGYTF. The CDR3 DNA sequence: TGTGCCAGCAGCCCAGGCGGACAGATTAACTATGGCTACACCTTC.